The 7 T cell receptor beta chains listed next were all sequenced from one sample in a study of cytomegalovirus exposure and HLA in healthy donors. With 60 Vbeta and 13 Jbeta primers, the PCR was carried out. TCRdb keeps only in-frame clones here, not all; method: immunoSEQ multiplex PCR. The data contain about 110,000 clones, about 68% of them singletons. Sequencing was performed on PBMCs. These receptor sequences come from a woman aged 40 to 50 in good health and CMV-seropositive.

The V call is TRBV6-1, the J call TRBJ2-4, with 8 bases lining up with TRBD1. The CDR3 length is 15 residues. V was clipped by 7 bases and J by 1 base; unmatched bases: 6. Germline V gene data show CDR1 as MNHNS and CDR2 as SASEGT. The CDR3 DNA sequence: TGTGCCAGCATAAACCAGGGGGCTGCCAAAAACATTCAGTACTTC. Its translation is CASINQGAAKNIQYF.

With respect to this clone: Germline is not matched at one junction end, which may reflect a read error. This same CDR3 is encoded by further DNA sequences in the sample. This chain joins TRBV7-9 and TRBJ1-2, with a weak D call TRBD1 (6 bases). This CDR3 region has 15 residues. Germline CDR1 and CDR2: SEHNR and FQNEAQ (reference sequence). CDR3: CASSIRTVANYGYTF. Written as DNA, the CDR3 is TGCGCCAGCAGCATTCGGACAGTCGCTAACTATGGCTACACCTTC. The full variable domain, rest sourced from reference TRBV7-9 and TRBJ1-2, is DTGVSQNPRHKITKRGQNVTFRCDPISEHNRLYWYRQTLGQGPEFLTYFQNEAQLEKSRLLSDRFSAERPKGSFSTLEIQRTEQGDSAMYLCASSIRTVANYGYTFGSGTRLTVV.

This clone was seen only a few times. The rearrangement uses TRBV4-1 and TRBJ2-1, with TRBD2 matching over 8 bases. Losses at the gene ends were 0 bases for V and 3 bases for J; bases not matched to a gene: 7. Germline CDR1 MGHRA, CDR2 YSYEKL. CDR3 length equals 17 residues. CDR3 sequence reads: CASSQDYGRGIYNEQFF. The CDR3 bases are TGCGCCAGCAGCCAAGATTACGGGAGGGGTATCTACAATGAGCAGTTCTTC.

This chain connects TRBV5-1 to TRBJ2-6; 7 positions agree with TRBD1. The CDR3 extends over 16 amino acids. J gave up 0 bases and V 4 bases, and 4 bases lay outside the gene matches. Looked up from germline, CDR1 is SGHRS and CDR2 is YFSETQ. CDR3 DNA: TGCGCCAGCAGCCCGGGGACAGTCTCTGGGGCCAACGTCCTGACTTTC. Translating gives CASSPGTVSGANVLTF.

The rearrangement links TRBV5-1 to TRBJ2-3; D perhaps matches TRBD1 (6 bases). This CDR3 is built from 14 residues. V was clipped by 0 bases and J by 6 bases, with 11 bases between them. Germline assignment: CDR1 SGHRS and CDR2 YFSETQ. The CDR3 coding sequence is TGCGCCAGCAGCTTGGGCCGACAGGCCGATACGCAGTATTTT. This sequence encodes CASSLGRQADTQYF. Looking up the rest from reference TRBV5-1 and TRBJ2-3 gives the full variable domain: KAGVTQTPRYLIKTRGQQVTLSCSPISGHRSVSWYQQTPGQGLQFLFEYFSETQRNKGNFPGRFSGRQFSNSRSEMNVSTLELGDSALYLCASSLGRQADTQYFGPGTRLTVL.

The rearrangement links TRBV4-3 to TRBJ1-6; 7 bases match TRBD1. This CDR3 region has 13 residues. Germline values: CDR1 LGHNA, CDR2 YSLEER. Germline trimming cut 4 bases from V and 7 bases from J; bases unmatched to any gene: 1. CDR3: CASSRDRNSPLHF. CDR3 DNA: TGCGCCAGCAGCCGGGACAGAAATTCACCCCTCCACTTT.

This sequence joins TRBV11-2 and TRBJ1-6; D unclear. Trimming took 6 bases from V and 6 from J, leaving 18 bases between them. Germline CDR1 SGHAT, CDR2 FQNNGV. The CDR3 contains 16 residues. The CDR3 DNA is TGTGCCAGCAGTCTAGCCAGAGGTTCGCTTAATTCACCCCTCCACTTT. Translation gives CASSLARGSLNSPLHF.